This entry concerns a single T cell receptor beta chain. As yet, its antigen is unknown. The sample is drawn from a study of cytomegalovirus exposure and HLA in healthy donors. PCR primers comprised 60 Vbeta and 13 Jbeta primers. The table came from immunoSEQ multiplex PCR; TCRdb's copy has only in-frame clones and leaves some out. Among roughly 200,000 clones, 70% to 80% were seen once, and the ten largest hold about 3.8%. Overall study findings and caveats: A later analysis showed HLA-associated TCR beta chains outstripping equally common others in clonal expansion. Reported results showed that the classifier diagnosed cytomegalovirus status with high specificity and sensitivity.

Germline trimming cut 4 bases from V and 5 bases from J; bases unmatched to any gene: 2. CDR3 size: 13 residues. Looked up from germline, CDR1 is SGHRS and CDR2 is YFSETQ. The sequence derives from an older woman in good health and CMV-seropositive. The V call is TRBV5-1, the J call TRBJ2-1, with 8 nucleotides matching TRBD2. Material: PBMCs. CDR3 nucleotides: TGCGCCAGCAGCCGGACTAGCAACAATGAGCAGTTCTTC. Amino acids: CASSRTSNNEQFF. Full variable domain (missing parts from reference TRBV5-1 and TRBJ2-1): KAGVTQTPRYLIKTRGQQVTLSCSPISGHRSVSWYQQTPGQGLQFLFEYFSETQRNKGNFPGRFSGRQFSNSRSEMNVSTLELGDSALYLCASSRTSNNEQFFGPGTRLTVL.